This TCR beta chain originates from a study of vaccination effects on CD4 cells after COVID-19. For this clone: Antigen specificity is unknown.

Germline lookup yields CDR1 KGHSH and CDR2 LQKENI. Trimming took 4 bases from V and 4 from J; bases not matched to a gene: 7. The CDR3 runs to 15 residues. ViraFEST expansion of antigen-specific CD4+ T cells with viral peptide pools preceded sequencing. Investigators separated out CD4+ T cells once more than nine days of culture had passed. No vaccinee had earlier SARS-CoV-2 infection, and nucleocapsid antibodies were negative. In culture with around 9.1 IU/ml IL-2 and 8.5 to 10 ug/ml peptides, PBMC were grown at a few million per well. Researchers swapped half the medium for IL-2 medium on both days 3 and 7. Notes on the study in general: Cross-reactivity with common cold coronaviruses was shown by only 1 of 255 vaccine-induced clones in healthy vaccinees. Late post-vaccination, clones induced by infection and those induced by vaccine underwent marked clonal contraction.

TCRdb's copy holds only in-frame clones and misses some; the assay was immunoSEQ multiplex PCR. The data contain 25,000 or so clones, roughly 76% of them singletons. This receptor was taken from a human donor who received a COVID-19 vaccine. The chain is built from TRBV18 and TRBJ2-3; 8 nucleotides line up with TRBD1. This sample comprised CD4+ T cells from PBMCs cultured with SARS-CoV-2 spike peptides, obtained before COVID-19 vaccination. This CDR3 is CASSLPTGDPDTQYF. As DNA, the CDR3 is TGTGCCAGCTCACTACCGACAGGGGACCCAGATACGCAGTATTTT.